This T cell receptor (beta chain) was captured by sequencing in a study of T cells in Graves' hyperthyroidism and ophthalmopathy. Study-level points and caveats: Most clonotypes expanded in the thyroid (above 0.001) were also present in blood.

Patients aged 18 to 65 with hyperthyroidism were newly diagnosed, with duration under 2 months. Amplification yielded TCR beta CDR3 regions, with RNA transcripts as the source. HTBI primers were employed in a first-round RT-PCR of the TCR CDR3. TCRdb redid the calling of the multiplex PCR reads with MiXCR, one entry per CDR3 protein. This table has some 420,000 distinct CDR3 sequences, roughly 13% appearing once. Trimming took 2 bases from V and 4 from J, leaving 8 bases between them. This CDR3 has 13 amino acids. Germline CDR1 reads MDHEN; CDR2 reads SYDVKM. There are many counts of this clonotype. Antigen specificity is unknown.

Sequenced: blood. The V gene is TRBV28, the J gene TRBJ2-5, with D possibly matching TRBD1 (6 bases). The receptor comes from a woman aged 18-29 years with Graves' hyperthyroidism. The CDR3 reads CASSLARGETQYF. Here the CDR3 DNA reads TGTGCCAGCAGTTTAGCCAGGGGAGAGACCCAGTACTTC.